Listed below are T cell receptor beta chains from one sample, sequenced in a study of blood T cell repertoires in COVID-19. Repertoires were generated with immunoSEQ multiplex PCR, while TCRdb's copy carries only in-frame clones and drops some. The data contain approximately 68,000 clones, around 90% of them singletons. The sequenced material came from peripheral blood. Source of these receptors: a man aged 45-65 years with active COVID-19. CDR3s include the opening cysteine and the closing phenylalanine or tryptophan. The order of the fields is D gene, clone size, V gene, J gene, CDR3 DNA, CDR3 protein. The D gene is left open where the match is weak. Where a row states a size, it is once, few, many or the class of an expanded clone; other rows omit it.

-,once,TRBV19,TRBJ2-3,TGTGCCAGTAATCAAAGGGGGAGCACAGATACGCAGTATTTT,CASNQRGSTDTQYF
TRBD2,-,TRBV19,TRBJ2-1,TGTGCCAGTAGTCGAAAACTAGCGGGAGGCCTTAATGAGCAGTTCTTC,CASSRKLAGGLNEQFF
TRBD2,-,TRBV5-1,TRBJ2-7,TGCGCCAGCAGCCCCTCAGCGGGGTCCTACGAGCAGTACTTC,CASSPSAGSYEQYF
-,-,TRBV25-1,TRBJ1-2,TGTGCCAGCAGGGACAGCACGTTATATGGCTACACCTTC,CASRDSTLYGYTF
-,-,TRBV27,TRBJ2-1,TGTGCCAGCATCGGGGGACTTGACAATGAGCAGTTCTTC,CASIGGLDNEQFF
-,-,TRBV6-5,TRBJ2-6,TGTGCCAGCAGTTTAGACATAACCGGGGCCAACGTCCTGACTTTC,CASSLDITGANVLTF
-,-,TRBV9,TRBJ2-1,TGTGCCAGCAGCCCCCCCGGGACTCGGTACAATGAGCAGTTCTTC,CASSPPGTRYNEQFF
-,-,TRBV5-6,TRBJ2-5,TGTGCCAGCAGCTACTACACCGACCCCCAATACTTC,CASSYYTDPQYF
-,-,TRBV2,TRBJ1-5,TGTGCCAGCAGTGGACTTCGAGACGCCTCGCCCCAGCATTTT,CASSGLRDASPQHF
TRBD2,-,TRBV30,TRBJ2-3,TGTGCCTGGAGTAGGGCTAGCGGGCCTAGCACAGATACGCAGTATTTT,CAWSRASGPSTDTQYF
TRBD2,-,TRBV5-1,TRBJ2-3,TGCGCCAGCAGCCGTCTTGAGGGAGGGACAGATACGCAGTATTTT,CASSRLEGGTDTQYF
-,-,TRBV6-5,TRBJ2-6,TGTGCCAGCAGACAGGGCTCTGGGGCCAACGTCCTGACTTTC,CASRQGSGANVLTF
-,-,TRBV7-6,TRBJ1-3,TGTGCCAGCAGCTTAGGAACAGGTCTGAGTGGAAACACCATATATTTT,CASSLGTGLSGNTIYF
TRBD1,few,TRBV28,TRBJ1-5,TGTGCCAGCAGGCGAACAGGGGGCGGTCAGCCCCAGCATTTT,CASRRTGGGQPQHF
TRBD1,-,TRBV5-5,TRBJ2-1,TGTGCCAGCAGCGGGACAGTATACAATGAGCAGTTCTTC,CASSGTVYNEQFF
-,-,TRBV7-2,TRBJ2-7,TGTGCCAGCAGCTTGACAGGTTTCGGCGAGCAGTACTTC,CASSLTGFGEQYF
TRBD2,-,TRBV9,TRBJ2-2,TGTGCCAGCAGCGTGGGACTAGCGAACACCGGGGAGCTGTTTTTT,CASSVGLANTGELFF
-,-,TRBV18,TRBJ1-4,TGTGCCAGCTCACCGGGGCTTCGGGAAAAACTGTTTTTT,CASSPGLREKLFF
-,-,TRBV18,TRBJ2-7,TGTGCCAGCTCACCAACGCGGTCCTACGAGCAGTACTTC,CASSPTRSYEQYF
TRBD1,-,TRBV5-1,TRBJ1-2,TGCGCCAGCAGCTTGGCTCCCTCCGGGACAGGGGTTGGCTACACCTTC,CASSLAPSGTGVGYTF
TRBD1,-,TRBV2,TRBJ1-2,TGCCCCAGCCACCAACGAGGACAGGGGTATGGCTACACCTTC,CPSHQRGQGYGYTF
-,-,TRBV24-1,TRBJ2-3,TGTGCCACCAGTGGCGGGAGCACAGATACGCAGTATTTT,CATSGGSTDTQYF
TRBD1,-,TRBV7-2,TRBJ2-6,TGTGCCAGCAGCCCGGGACAGGGTGGTGGGGCCAACGTCCTGACTTTC,CASSPGQGGGANVLTF
TRBD1,-,TRBV12-5,TRBJ1-2,TGTGCTAGTGGTTTTATGACAGGGGACTATGGCTACACCTTC,CASGFMTGDYGYTF
TRBD1,-,TRBV4-1,TRBJ2-2,TGCGCCAGCAGCCAAGATTACCGGACAGGGGGGTCCGGGGAGCTGTTTTTT,CASSQDYRTGGSGELFF
TRBD1,-,TRBV28,TRBJ2-7,TGTGCCAGCAGCCCAGGTAATTGGGTGGACAGGAGCTACGAGCAGTACTTC,CASSPGNWVDRSYEQYF
-,-,TRBV19,TRBJ1-2,TGTGCCAGTAGTCGTCCAGGGCGAGTGGGCTACACCTTC,CASSRPGRVGYTF
-,-,TRBV7-2,TRBJ2-1,TGTGCCAGCAGCCCATTGTTTCTAGCAGCCAATGAGCAGTTCTTC,CASSPLFLAANEQFF
-,-,TRBV6-6,TRBJ1-2,TGTGCCAGTGCAGGGGAGAACGATTTTAACTATGGCTACACCTTC,CASAGENDFNYGYTF
TRBD1,-,TRBV19,TRBJ1-5,TGTGCCAGTAGTATAGGAGTCCGGACAGGGGCTGATCAGCCCCAGCATTTT,CASSIGVRTGADQPQHF
TRBD1,-,TRBV14,TRBJ1-2,TGTGCCAGCAGCCAACACAGGGGGCCGGAATATGGCTACACCTTC,CASSQHRGPEYGYTF